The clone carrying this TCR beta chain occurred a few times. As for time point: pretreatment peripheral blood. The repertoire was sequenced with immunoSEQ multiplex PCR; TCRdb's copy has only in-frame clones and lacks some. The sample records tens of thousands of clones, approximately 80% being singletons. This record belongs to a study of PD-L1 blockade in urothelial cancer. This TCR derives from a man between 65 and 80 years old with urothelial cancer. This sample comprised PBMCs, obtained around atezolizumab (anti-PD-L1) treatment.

CDR3 region: CASSVGYRRETQYF. DNA for the CDR3: TGTGCCAGCAGCGTAGGTTACAGACGGGAGACCCAGTACTTC. The chain links TRBV9 to TRBJ2-5, with D unresolved. Germline V gene sequence: CDR1 SGDLS, CDR2 YYNGEE. This CDR3 has 14 residues. Trimming stripped 0 bases from V and 5 bases from J, with 11 bases between.